This T cell receptor (beta chain) was retrieved from a study of blood T cell dynamics during melanoma immunotherapy. Profiling relied on immunoSEQ multiplex PCR, and the TCRdb table lists in-frame clones only, not all of them. The sample contains 10,000 to 15,000 clones, more than 70% of which appear only once. The sample's time point: pre-treatment baseline. Patients with prior systemic cancer treatment, concomitant immunosuppressants, or other active malignancies were excluded. This clone was recorded once. This receptor was obtained from a human donor with melanoma. The source was blood, collected from a patient treated with checkpoint blockade.

For the CDR3, the DNA is TGTGCCAGCAGTCCGCGACAGGGAAATTCACCCCTCCACTTT. It encodes CASSPRQGNSPLHF. The J gene is TRBJ1-6, the V gene TRBV6-5; 7 positions match TRBD1. V shed 5 bases, J shed 7 bases, and the junction held 5 bases outside the gene matches. This CDR3 is 14 amino acids long. Germline CDR1 MNHEY, CDR2 SVGAGI.